These 22 T cell receptor beta chains were sequenced from one sample in a study of graft-versus-host responses after intestinal transplantation. Their antigens remain unidentified. TCRdb's table, derived via immunoSEQ multiplex PCR, lists solely in-frame clones and lacks some. The data hold 50,000 or so clones, with 92% observed a single time. Sequences were derived from unstimulated CD4+ T cells sorted from spleen or lymph node cells, sampled before transplant. The receptors were sampled from a human donor who was the organ donor for an intestinal transplant.

This chain connects TRBV14 to TRBJ2-3, with D perhaps matching TRBD2 (6 bases). The CDR3 sequence is 14 residues long. V was shortened by 4 bases and J by 6 bases, with 14 bases between the two germline ends. In germline, CDR1 is SGHDN, CDR2 FVKESK. CDR3 in amino acids: CASSPRLVSDTQYF. In DNA, the CDR3 is TGTGCCAGCAGCCCCAGACTAGTCTCCGATACGCAGTATTTT.

J is TRBJ1-2 and V is TRBV6-1; D uncertain. Trimming pared 6 bases from V and 4 bases from J, leaving 9 bases between. Germline CDR1 and CDR2: MNHNS and SASEGT. The CDR3 sequence is 12 residues long. The CDR3 region is CASSPGSYGYTF. The CDR3 DNA is TGTGCCAGCAGCCCGGGGTCCTATGGCTACACCTTC.

V usage is TRBV6-4 and J usage is TRBJ2-3; D gene ambiguous. Germline-derived CDR1 and CDR2 are MRHNA and SNTAGT. This CDR3 has 13 residues. Deletions cut 4 bases from V and 4 bases from J, with 9 bases between. The CDR3 nucleotides read TGTGCCAGCAGTGTCCGGTGGGCAGATACGCAGTATTTT. Translation gives CASSVRWADTQYF.

V gene TRBV7-8 combines with J gene TRBJ2-7, with 12 positions matching TRBD2. The V and J ends lost 5 bases and 6 bases, in that order; junction bases with no gene match: 5. Germline V gene lookup returns CDR1 SGHVS and CDR2 FQNEAQ. CDR3 length: 14 amino acids. CDR3 DNA: TGTGCCAGCAGCCTGAGACTAGCGGGAGCCGAGCAGTACTTC. Amino acid sequence: CASSLRLAGAEQYF.

The V gene is TRBV4-3, the J gene TRBJ2-1; a possible D gene is TRBD2 (5 bases). Germline assignment: CDR1 LGHNA and CDR2 YSLEER. V lost 1 base to trimming and J lost 3 bases, with 10 bases between them. CDR3 size: 15 residues. CDR3: CASSQASGGYNEQFF. CDR3 bases: TGCGCCAGCAGCCAAGCGAGCGGAGGCTACAATGAGCAGTTCTTC.

The chain joins TRBV7-3 to TRBJ2-3, with 7 bases that match TRBD1. This CDR3 region has 13 residues. Germline V CDR1 and CDR2: SGHTA, FQGTGA. V lost 5 bases, J lost 4 bases, and 3 bases stayed unmatched. The CDR3 here is CASSVQGADTQYF. The CDR3 coding sequence is TGTGCCAGCAGCGTCCAGGGGGCAGATACGCAGTATTTT.

The chain's CDR3 is CAVRQGGPYEQYF. In nucleotides, the CDR3 is TGTGCCGTCCGACAGGGTGGGCCCTACGAGCAGTACTTC. This rearrangement joins TRBV6-5 to TRBJ2-7; TRBD1 matches at 7 bases. Germline V gene lookup returns CDR1 MNHEY and CDR2 SVGAGI. This CDR3 comprises 13 residues. The V gene end was trimmed by 11 bases and the J gene end by 2 bases; junction bases not matched to a gene: 9.

V is TRBV7-9 and J is TRBJ2-7; possible D gene TRBD2, 5 bases. Trimming shortened V by 0 bases and J by 0 bases, and 9 bases separated the two germline ends. The CDR3 contains 15 residues. Germline CDR1 is SEHNR and CDR2 is FQNEAQ (reference sequence). The CDR3 protein is CASSLAAGSSYEQYF. CDR3 in DNA: TGTGCCAGCAGCTTAGCGGCTGGGAGCTCCTACGAGCAGTACTTC.

Turning to this clone: One junction end disagrees with the germline gene, perhaps due to a read error. The V call is TRBV5-1, the J call TRBJ1-3; tentative D call: TRBD1 (5 bases). Germline V CDR1 and CDR2: SGHRS, YFSETQ. The CDR3 is made up of 13 amino acids. The CDR3 loop is CASSLVGGNTIHF. The CDR3 region has the DNA TGCGCCAGCAGCTTGGTCGGGGGAAACACCATACATTTT.

This chain links TRBV5-1 with TRBJ2-3; TRBD2 aligns across 8 bases. The germline CDR1 and CDR2 sequences are SGHRS and YFSETQ. The V and J ends lost 4 bases and 1 base, in that order; junction bases with no gene match: 14. This CDR3 has 18 amino acids. For the CDR3, the DNA is TGCGCCAGCAGCCCGACCGGGACTAGAAGGGGCGGCACAGATACGCAGTATTTT. This gives the protein CASSPTGTRRGGTDTQYF.

This rearrangement joins TRBV6-1 to TRBJ1-1, with 10 nucleotides matching TRBD1. Germline lookup yields CDR1 MNHNS and CDR2 SASEGT. V dropped 6 bases and J dropped 4; count of bases not matched to a gene: 8. The CDR3 covers 15 residues. The CDR3 DNA follows: TGTGCCAGCAGATACCCGGGACAGGGGAGCACTGAAGCTTTCTTT. Translated: CASRYPGQGSTEAFF.

Worth noting for this clone: The junction does not match germline at one end; this may be a read error. The same CDR3 arises from other DNA sequences in this sample as well. The chain combines TRBV30 with TRBJ1-2; no definite D call. The CDR3 totals 12 residues. Germline CDR1 is GTSNPN and CDR2 is SVGIG (reference sequence). This CDR3 is CAWRATMGGYTF. The CDR3 DNA sequence: TGCGCCTGGAGGGCCACTATGGGTGGCTACACCTTC.

This chain uses TRBV9 with TRBJ1-5; D ambiguous. The V gene's germline CDR1 is SGDLS and CDR2 YYNGEE. V lost 0 bases and J 7 bases, leaving 8 bases between the germline ends. The CDR3 consists of 13 residues. DNA of the CDR3: TGTGCCAGCAGCGTAGAAGCTGGCCAGCCCCAGCATTTT. As protein: CASSVEAGQPQHF. The full variable domain, with the rest looked up from reference TRBV9 and TRBJ1-5, is DSGVTQTPKHLITATGQRVTLRCSPRSGDLSVYWYQQSLDQGLQFLIQYYNGEERAKGNILERFSAQQFPDLHSELNLSSLELGDSALYFCASSVEAGQPQHFGDGTRLSIL.

This clone appeared once. The rearrangement joins TRBV6-6 to TRBJ1-2; D may be TRBD1 (6 bases). Trimming took off 6 bases at V and 6 bases at J, with 17 bases between the two ends. The CDR3 sequence is 14 residues long. CDR1 and CDR2 from the germline V gene are MNHNY and SVGAGI (reference sequence). This CDR3 is CASRQTNREDGYTF. The CDR3 DNA sequence: TGTGCCAGCAGACAAACGAACAGGGAAGATGGCTACACCTTC.

This clone was found once. The chain employs TRBV2 and TRBJ2-5; TRBD2 agrees at 7 bases. With 1 base clipped from V and 5 bases from J, the junction kept 7 bases outside the gene matches. CDR1 and CDR2 from the germline V gene are SNHLY and FYNNEI. This CDR3 has 15 amino acids. The CDR3: CASSEEAGEGETQYF. DNA of the CDR3: TGTGCCAGCAGTGAAGAAGCTGGGGAGGGGGAGACCCAGTACTTC.

This clone was counted once. The CDR3 DNA sequence: TGTGCCAGTAGTATAGGAGTACGGGAAACCCTCCAGGACGAGCAGTACTTC. Protein product: CASSIGVRETLQDEQYF. The V and J genes are TRBV19 and TRBJ2-7, with a weak D call TRBD2 (5 bases). Germline CDR1 and CDR2: LNHDA and SQIVND (reference sequence). The ends were cut back, 1 base at V and 5 bases at J, with 21 bases in the middle. The CDR3 is 17 residues long.

The V call is TRBV7-7, the J call TRBJ2-5, with D hard to call. The CDR3 has 13 amino acids. Per germline, CDR1 SSHAT and CDR2 FNYEAQ (reference sequence). Trimming removed 5 bases at V and 7 bases at J, with 14 bases between. The CDR3, as DNA: TGTGCCAGCAGCAAAGAAAGTCCTGGGACCCAGTACTTC. It codes for CASSKESPGTQYF.

The chain is built from TRBV28 and TRBJ2-1; 12 bases line up with TRBD2. Germline lookup yields CDR1 MDHEN and CDR2 SYDVKM. The length of the CDR3 is 15 residues. The J segment lost 15 bases and the V segment lost 4 bases, leaving 13 bases of the junction unmatched. This chain's CDR3 is CASSSRLAGAEQWFF. CDR3 bases: TGTGCCAGCAGTTCGAGACTAGCGGGAGCGGAGCAGTGGTTCTTC.

V gene TRBV2 combines with J gene TRBJ1-1; unclear D gene. Trimming shortened V by 6 bases and J by 10 bases, and 9 bases separated the two germline ends. The germline CDR1 and CDR2 sequences are SNHLY and FYNNEI. The CDR3 consists of 10 residues. DNA for the CDR3: TGTGCCAGCAGGCGGGTTGGAGCTTTCTTT. This gives the protein CASRRVGAFF. Based on the CDR3 plus reference TRBV2 and TRBJ1-1, the full variable domain is EPEVTQTPSHQVTQMGQEVILRCVPISNHLYFYWYRQILGQKVEFLVSFYNNEISEKSEIFDDQFSVERPDGSNFTLKIRSTKLEDSAMYFCASRRVGAFFGQGTRLTVV.

This rearrangement joins TRBV14 to TRBJ1-5; 8 bases map to TRBD1. The CDR3 contains 14 residues. With V trimmed by 4 bases and J by 7 bases, 6 bases remained unmatched. The germline V gene encodes CDR1 SGHDN and CDR2 FVKESK. The CDR3 spells CASSPTGGGQPQHF. CDR3 DNA sequence: TGTGCCAGCAGCCCTACAGGGGGGGGCCAGCCCCAGCATTTT.

The rearrangement links TRBV11-2 to TRBJ1-4; 7 bases are shared with TRBD1. Germline CDR1 SGHAT, CDR2 FQNNGV. V trimming: 1 base; J trimming: 2 bases; junction bases outside the gene matches: 1. This CDR3 has 15 amino acids. The CDR3 reads CASSLVQGTNEKLFF. The CDR3 DNA is TGTGCCAGCAGCTTAGTACAGGGGACTAATGAAAAACTGTTTTTT. The whole variable domain, remainder taken from reference TRBV11-2 and TRBJ1-4, is EAGVAQSPRYKIIEKRQSVAFWCNPISGHATLYWYQQILGQGPKLLIQFQNNGVVDDSQLPKDRFSAERLKGVDSTLKIQPAKLEDSAVYLCASSLVQGTNEKLFFGSGTQLSVL.

The J gene is TRBJ2-7, the V gene TRBV4-3; 16 nucleotides match TRBD2. The J segment lost 9 bases and the V segment lost 0 bases, leaving 5 bases of the junction unmatched. The CDR3 is 16 amino acids. Per germline, CDR1 LGHNA and CDR2 YSLEER. In nucleotides, the CDR3 is TGCGCCAGCAGCCAAGATCCCGGGACTAGCGGGAGGGCGCAGTACTTC. Translated, it gives CASSQDPGTSGRAQYF.